This note documents a single T cell receptor (beta chain) sequence. The data belong to a study of cytomegalovirus exposure and HLA in healthy donors. Study background: A previous analysis identified more than 100 million unique TCR beta sequences derived from about 180 million T cells.

Primers: 60 Vbeta forward and 13 Jbeta reverse. Study processing details: An analysis that came later counted roughly 80 million unique TCR beta chains, approximately 10 million shared. The protocol was immunoSEQ multiplex PCR, while the TCRdb copy is restricted to in-frame clones and leaves out a portion. V and J calls and clone size are as listed in that table; D and trimming were resolved from the DNA. The repertoire holds about 130,000 clones, with 84% as singletons. Trimming took off 7 bases at V and 5 bases at J, with 18 bases between the two ends. CDR3 length: 14 amino acids. From germline, CDR1 is SGHRS and CDR2 YFSETQ.

This sequence joins TRBV5-1 and TRBJ1-1; D unclear. Sequenced: PBMCs. The receptor comes from a woman aged 18 to 35 in good health and CMV-seropositive. CDR3 DNA sequence: TGCGCCAGCCAAATGGACTCGACGGATACTGAAGCTTTCTTT. This translates into CASQMDSTDTEAFF. The whole variable domain, remainder taken from reference TRBV5-1 and TRBJ1-1, is KAGVTQTPRYLIKTRGQQVTLSCSPISGHRSVSWYQQTPGQGLQFLFEYFSETQRNKGNFPGRFSGRQFSNSRSEMNVSTLELGDSALYLCASQMDSTDTEAFFGQGTRLTVV.